Here is one TCR beta chain with its context. Its antigen is as yet unknown. PCR amplification relied on 60 Vbeta primers (plus 13 Jbeta primers). In the original processing: Roughly 76 million unique TCR beta chains, approximately 11 million of them shared, were counted by a later analysis. Method: immunoSEQ multiplex PCR; TCRdb's copy keeps in-frame clones and lacks some. V, J and clone size derive from that table, while D and trimming were established from the DNA sequence. Here the sample spans roughly 160,000 clones, roughly four fifths being singletons. This sample is part of a study of cytomegalovirus exposure and HLA in healthy donors. Unrecorded immune exposures were likely, despite nominal health at sampling. General study findings and limits: According to an earlier analysis, most TCR beta V segments yielded productive rearrangements about 87% or about 30% of the time. Most subjects had HLA-A and HLA-B alleles reportedly predicted accurately by TCR beta sequences.

The source of this sequence is a female donor in good health and CMV-seronegative. Material: PBMCs.

The CDR3 DNA sequence: TGTGCCAGCAGCTTAGTCAAGACAGGGAAAGAGACCCAGTACTTC. Translating it yields CASSLVKTGKETQYF. The chain links TRBV11-2 to TRBJ2-5, with 7 bases fitting TRBD1. Germline V gives CDR1 SGHAT, CDR2 FQNNGV. The CDR3 is made up of 15 amino acids. Trimming removed 1 base from V and 3 bases from J; junction bases left unmatched: 5.